This entry lists 13 T cell receptor beta chains sequenced from one sample in a study of OX40 agonist ivuxolimab in advanced cancers. The library came from the immunoSEQ multiplex PCR assay. TCRdb took this table from immuneACCESS and kept in-frame rearrangements with V and J called. Such tables lack part of the clones; where checked against another copy, unresolved V genes explain under half of the gap, and the rest is unexplained. This sample is represented by about 20,000 clones; about 85% of them were singletons. The ten top clones hold 37% of the sample. The source material was CD4+ or CD8+ T cells sorted from blood, sampled in a trial of the OX40 agonist ivuxolimab. The receptors originated from an adult with an advanced solid tumor such as melanoma, head and neck, liver or kidney cancer.

CDR3 region: CASSFGDLGKQETQYF. Written as DNA, the CDR3 is TGTGCCAGCAGCTTCGGGGATCTGGGGAAACAAGAGACCCAGTACTTC. The rearrangement links TRBV11-2 to TRBJ2-5, with a tentative D call TRBD2 (5 bases). Germline values: CDR1 SGHAT, CDR2 FQNNGV. The length of the CDR3 is 16 residues. Trimming cost V 3 bases and J 2 bases, with 16 bases left between them.

The chain has TRBV15 and TRBJ2-7; tentatively, D is TRBD1 or TRBD2 (5 bases each). With 1 base removed from V and 4 bases from J, the gap between germline ends came to 20 bases. The CDR3 is made up of 17 amino acids. Germline V gene sequence: CDR1 LNHNV, CDR2 YYDKDF (reference sequence). CDR3 amino acids: CATSRVGVVLDSYEQYF. In DNA, the CDR3 is TGTGCCACCAGCAGAGTGGGGGTCGTACTCGACAGTTACGAGCAGTACTTC.

This clone has a handful of counts. V is TRBV5-6 and J is TRBJ1-1; no definite D call. CDR1 is SGHDT, CDR2 YYEEEE, per germline. Trimming removed 3 bases from V and 4 bases from J, with 13 bases in between. There are 14 residues in the CDR3. The CDR3 protein is CASSSPSGITEAFF. DNA for the CDR3: TGTGCCAGCAGCTCCCCCTCGGGAATCACTGAAGCTTTCTTT.

This sequence joins TRBV27 and TRBJ1-1, with 8 nucleotides matching TRBD1. This CDR3 has 15 amino acids. With 4 bases clipped from V and 1 base from J, the junction kept 5 bases outside the gene matches. CDR1 MNHEY and CDR2 SMNVEV come from the germline V gene (reference sequence). The CDR3 sequence is CASSWTGIRNTEAFF. CDR3 sequence (DNA): TGTGCCAGCAGTTGGACAGGGATCAGGAACACTGAAGCTTTCTTT.

The chain couples TRBV7-8 to TRBJ2-5, with 10 bases fitting TRBD2. The CDR3 runs to 15 residues. V was pared by 3 bases and J by 2 bases, with 3 bases of the junction left unmatched. Germline-derived CDR1 and CDR2 are SGHVS and FQNEAQ. This CDR3 reads CASSLLLAGQETQYF. CDR3 nucleotide sequence: TGTGCCAGCAGCTTGTTACTAGCGGGGCAAGAGACCCAGTACTTC.

The chain is built from TRBV19 and TRBJ1-1; D gene uncertain. The CDR3 extends over 14 amino acids. V lost 0 bases, J lost 6 bases, and 11 bases lay in between. Germline V gene sequence: CDR1 LNHDA, CDR2 SQIVND (reference sequence). CDR3 protein: CASSIDGEEPEAFF. DNA for the CDR3: TGTGCCAGTAGTATAGACGGGGAGGAACCTGAAGCTTTCTTT.

The V and J genes are TRBV2 and TRBJ2-3; TRBD1 is a possible D gene (6 bases). Trimming pared 8 bases from V and 1 base from J, leaving 16 bases between. The length of the CDR3 is 15 residues. The germline CDR1 and CDR2 sequences are SNHLY and FYNNEI. CDR3: CASGHREWGTDTQYF. The CDR3 coding sequence is TGTGCCAGCGGCCACAGGGAATGGGGCACAGATACGCAGTATTTT.

CDR3 sequence reads: CASSLSGYTEAFF. In nucleotides, the CDR3 is TGTGCCAGCAGCTTGAGTGGGTACACTGAAGCTTTCTTT. The rearrangement links TRBV5-6 to TRBJ1-1, with no clear D. This CDR3 region has 13 residues. CDR1 SGHDT and CDR2 YYEEEE come from the germline V gene. Trimming removed 1 base at V and 3 bases at J, with 7 bases between.

This chain links TRBV11-3 with TRBJ2-1; possibly TRBD1 or TRBD2 for D (5 bases each). The length of the CDR3 is 14 residues. Germline lookup yields CDR1 SGHNT and CDR2 YENEEA. V gave up 2 bases and J gave up 4 bases, with 9 bases separating them. The CDR3 DNA reads as TGTGCCAGCAGCTTACGGGACGCATACAATGAGCAGTTCTTC. Amino acids: CASSLRDAYNEQFF. Complete variable domain (other parts from reference TRBV11-3 and TRBJ2-1): EAGVVQSPRYKIIEKKQPVAFWCNPISGHNTLYWYLQNLGQGPELLIRYENEEAVDDSQLPKDRFSAERLKGVDSTLKIQPAELGDSAVYLCASSLRDAYNEQFFGPGTRLTVL.

In DNA form, the CDR3 reads TGTGCCAGCAGTAGCGGGGGGGCCAATGAGCAGTTCTTC. Translated: CASSSGGANEQFF. The chain has TRBV6-4 and TRBJ2-1, with 10 nucleotides matching TRBD2. Germline CDR1 MRHNA, CDR2 SNTAGT. This CDR3 is 13 amino acids long. V dropped 5 bases and J dropped 6; count of bases not matched to a gene: 1.

By share, this clone ranks as large (0.1 to 1%). The chain carries TRBV4-1 and TRBJ2-2; TRBD1 matches at 7 bases. Germline V CDR1 and CDR2: MGHRA, YSYEKL. CDR3 size: 18 residues. With V trimmed by 0 bases and J by 3 bases, 10 bases remained unmatched. The CDR3: CASSQESGQPSYTGELFF. CDR3 in DNA: TGCGCCAGCAGCCAAGAGTCGGGACAGCCATCATACACCGGGGAGCTGTTTTTT.

This rearrangement joins TRBV5-1 to TRBJ2-5; possible D gene TRBD2, 7 bases. The V gene lost 4 bases and the J gene lost 1 base, with 17 bases spanning the gap. The germline V gene has CDR1 SGHRS and CDR2 YFSETQ. This CDR3 is built from 16 residues. CDR3: CASSTTSLGAQETQYF. The CDR3 DNA follows: TGCGCCAGCAGCACGACTAGCCTGGGGGCCCAAGAGACCCAGTACTTC.

The gene calls are TRBV6-1 and TRBJ1-2; a weak D match, TRBD1 (6 bases). The ends were cut back, 6 bases at V and 0 bases at J, with 14 bases in the middle. The CDR3 is made up of 15 amino acids. CDR1 and CDR2 from the germline V gene are MNHNS and SASEGT. CDR3 residues: CASREGHQPNYGYTF. The CDR3 nucleotides are TGTGCCAGCAGGGAGGGACACCAGCCTAACTATGGCTACACCTTC.